These 12 T cell receptor beta chains originate from one sample sequenced in a study of blood T cell repertoires in COVID-19. The protocol was immunoSEQ multiplex PCR, while the TCRdb copy is restricted to in-frame clones and leaves out a portion. The data show roughly 360,000 clones, under 85% seen once. Material: PBMCs or T cells enriched from blood (not recorded which). These receptors were obtained from a woman aged 50 to 60 who had recovered from COVID-19.

V is TRBV9 and J is TRBJ2-2, with 8 bases fitting TRBD2. The CDR3 runs to 16 residues. The V and J ends lost 3 bases and 3 bases, in that order; junction bases with no gene match: 7. CDR1 is SGDLS and CDR2 is YYNGEE in the germline V gene. The CDR3 loop is CASSGTGTSHTGELFF. Here the CDR3 DNA reads TGTGCCAGCAGCGGAACAGGGACTAGTCACACCGGGGAGCTGTTTTTT.

The chain employs TRBV12-3 or TRBV12-4 and TRBJ1-2, with unresolved D. Trimming pared 1 base from V and 7 bases from J, leaving 10 bases between. This CDR3 contains 13 residues. CDR3 amino acids: CASSLVRVSGYTF. The CDR3 DNA follows: TGTGCCAGCAGTTTAGTCCGGGTGTCTGGCTACACCTTC.

The gene calls are TRBV19 and TRBJ1-5; TRBD1 might be the D (5 bases). Looked up from germline, CDR1 is LNHDA and CDR2 is SQIVND (reference sequence). Trimming removed 3 bases from V and 1 base from J, with 13 bases in between. The CDR3 runs to 16 residues. CDR3 sequence (DNA): TGTGCCAGTAGTATCAGAGGGGAGGGGAGCAATCAGCCCCAGCATTTT. Protein sequence: CASSIRGEGSNQPQHF.

This chain uses TRBV11-2 with TRBJ2-1, with 8 bases aligning to TRBD2. The V and J ends lost 5 bases and 4 bases, in that order; junction bases with no gene match: 7. CDR3 length: 15 residues. From germline, CDR1 is SGHAT and CDR2 FQNNGV. The CDR3 bases are TGTGCCAGCAGCGCCAGGACTAGCAGGTACAATGAGCAGTTCTTC. Translated, it gives CASSARTSRYNEQFF.

This chain uses TRBV5-1 with TRBJ2-1, with D perhaps matching TRBD2 (6 bases). Trimming removed 5 bases from V and 3 bases from J, with 18 bases in between. Germline V gene sequence: CDR1 SGHRS, CDR2 YFSETQ. The CDR3 runs 16 residues. CDR3 coding DNA: TGCGCCAGCAGATTAACCGGGACGGGAGTCTACAATGAGCAGTTCTTC. Amino acid sequence: CASRLTGTGVYNEQFF.

This clone appeared a few times. V and J are TRBV6-6 and TRBJ1-2; D perhaps matches TRBD1 (6 bases). The CDR3 consists of 13 residues. V gave up 8 bases and J gave up 0 bases, with 10 bases separating them. CDR1 is MNHNY, CDR2 SVGAGI, per germline (reference sequence). CDR3 loop: CASWTATNYGYTF. CDR3 in DNA: TGTGCCAGCTGGACAGCAACTAACTATGGCTACACCTTC.

The chain has TRBV19 and TRBJ2-7; 7 bases map to TRBD1. This CDR3 is built from 16 residues. The V gene end was trimmed by 6 bases and the J gene end by 0 bases; junction bases not matched to a gene: 11. Germline loops: CDR1 LNHDA, CDR2 SQIVND (reference sequence). Here the CDR3 DNA reads TGTGCCAGTAGCTCGGGACAGCCTTTCAACTCCTACGAGCAGTACTTC. Translation: CASSSGQPFNSYEQYF. The complete variable domain, with remaining parts taken from reference TRBV19 and TRBJ2-7, reads DGGITQSPKYLFRKEGQNVTLSCEQNLNHDAMYWYRQDPGQGLRLIYYSQIVNDFQKGDIAEGYSVSREKKESFPLTVTSAQKNPTAFYLCASSSGQPFNSYEQYFGPGTRLTVT.

This clone was counted a few times. This chain links TRBV30 with TRBJ2-1; 9 bases are shared with TRBD2. This CDR3 region has 16 residues. Germline CDR1 reads GTSNPN; CDR2 reads SVGIG (reference sequence). Trimming removed 3 bases from V and 4 bases from J; junction bases left unmatched: 10. The CDR3 region has the DNA TGTGCCTGGAGGGCGGGGCTAGCGGGAAGGTACAATGAGCAGTTCTTC. Translated: CAWRAGLAGRYNEQFF.

The rearrangement links TRBV6-5 to TRBJ2-1, with 7 positions matching TRBD2. Germline loops: CDR1 MNHEY, CDR2 SVGAGI. With V trimmed by 8 bases and J by 3 bases, 4 bases remained unmatched. The CDR3 runs to 13 residues. CDR3 nucleotide sequence: TGTGCCAGCGTTCAGCGGGGCTACAATGAGCAGTTCTTC. The encoded protein is CASVQRGYNEQFF.

The chain uses TRBV4-3 and TRBJ1-2, with TRBD1 as a possible D gene (6 bases). With 0 bases removed from V and 0 bases from J, the gap between germline ends came to 14 bases. Per the germline V gene, CDR1 is LGHNA and CDR2 is YSLEER. The length of the CDR3 is 17 residues. The CDR3 nucleotides read TGCGCCAGCAGCCAAGATTTCGCAGGGGCAGCTAACTATGGCTACACCTTC. Its protein is CASSQDFAGAANYGYTF.

The rearrangement links TRBV6-1 to TRBJ2-3, with 7 bases that match TRBD2. Germline assignment: CDR1 MNHNS and CDR2 SASEGT. V was pared by 2 bases and J by 0 bases, with 2 bases of the junction left unmatched. This CDR3 comprises 15 residues. The CDR3 DNA sequence: TGTGCCAGCAGTGAACTAGCGGACAGCACAGATACGCAGTATTTT. Protein sequence: CASSELADSTDTQYF.

V is TRBV7-6 and J is TRBJ2-7; 9 positions agree with TRBD1. V shed 5 bases, J shed 7 bases, and the junction held 12 bases outside the gene matches. Germline CDR1 SGHVS, CDR2 FNYEAQ. The CDR3 totals 15 residues. The CDR3 DNA reads as TGTGCCAGCAGCGCCCCGGGACAGGGTTATTGGGAGCAGTACTTC. Translated: CASSAPGQGYWEQYF.